These 12 T cell receptor beta chains were sequenced from one sample in a study of cytomegalovirus exposure and HLA in healthy donors. PCR used 60 Vbeta primers and 13 Jbeta primers. Profiled with immunoSEQ multiplex PCR; TCRdb holds only in-frame clones, not every one. This sample yields 90,000 to 150,000 clones, of which around 63% are seen a single time; more than 8.5% belongs to the top ten. Sequencing input: PBMCs. The receptors were gathered from a man aged 40-50 years in good health and CMV-seropositive.

The V call is TRBV2, the J call TRBJ1-1, with D hard to call. Per germline, CDR1 SNHLY and CDR2 FYNNEI. V dropped 10 bases and J dropped 1 base, with 13 bases sitting between them. The CDR3 has 13 residues. DNA of the CDR3: TGTGCCACCCGCGGGGTGACGAACACTGAAGCTTTCTTT. Translated, it gives CATRGVTNTEAFF.

This clone was observed a few times. This sequence joins TRBV29-1 and TRBJ2-1; no clear D gene. Germline V CDR1 and CDR2: SQVTM, ANQGSEA. Trimming cost V 4 bases and J 7 bases, with 5 bases left between them. This CDR3 has 10 amino acids. CDR3 sequence: CSVGGNEQFF. CDR3 bases: TGCAGCGTTGGCGGTAATGAGCAGTTCTTC.

The chain uses TRBV28 and TRBJ1-2; 9 bases fit TRBD1. J was trimmed by 1 base and V by 5 bases; bases with no gene match: 2. The germline CDR1 and CDR2 sequences are MDHEN and SYDVKM. This CDR3 region has 14 residues. CDR3 DNA sequence: TGTGCCAGCAGTGGGGGACAGGGTAACTATGGCTACACCTTC. It codes for CASSGGQGNYGYTF.

V is TRBV6-5 and J is TRBJ2-7; 9 bases are shared with TRBD1. V lost 7 bases and J lost 6; bases outside the gene matches: 4. CDR1 and CDR2 (germline): MNHEY, SVGAGI. The CDR3 totals 12 residues. CDR3 DNA: TGTGCCAGCATGGGACAGGGTGGCGAGCAGTACTTC. Translating gives CASMGQGGEQYF.

This clone was seen more than once but under ten times. The chain couples TRBV7-3 to TRBJ2-3; no reliable D call. The CDR3 runs to 14 residues. The V and J ends lost 0 bases and 6 bases respectively, with 10 bases between them. The germline gives CDR1 SGHTA, CDR2 FQGTGA. The CDR3 region has the DNA TGTGCCAGCAGCTTAACGGGCAGTATGGATACGCAGTATTTT. Translating it yields CASSLTGSMDTQYF.

V gene TRBV5-1 combines with J gene TRBJ1-1, with 9 nucleotides matching TRBD1. Germline V CDR1 and CDR2: SGHRS, YFSETQ. CDR3 size: 14 residues. The ends lost 4 bases at V and 1 base at J; junction bases unmatched: 2. The CDR3 reads CASSPGQGNTEAFF. CDR3 nucleotides: TGCGCCAGCAGCCCGGGACAGGGGAACACTGAAGCTTTCTTT.

The gene calls are TRBV18 and TRBJ2-7, with TRBD2 as a possible D gene (6 bases). V lost 0 bases and J 5 bases, leaving 17 bases between the germline ends. Germline CDR1 is KGHSH and CDR2 is LQKENI. CDR3 size: 16 residues. The CDR3 bases are TGTGCCAGCTCACCACCTAGCACCGGACGGGAGCACGAGCAGTACTTC. Its translation: CASSPPSTGREHEQYF.

V gene TRBV10-3 combines with J gene TRBJ2-5, with no clear D. CDR1 ENHRY and CDR2 SYGVKD come from the germline V gene. The V end was cut by 0 bases, the J end by 5 bases, with 13 bases between. The CDR3 runs 15 residues. The DNA of the CDR3 is TGTGCCATCAGTGAGTCGCTAACTTTGAGGGAGACCCAGTACTTC. This sequence encodes CAISESLTLRETQYF.

The CDR3 nucleotides read TGCGCCAGCAGCCAACAGCCCAGCTCTGGAAACACCATATATTTT. This gives the protein CASSQQPSSGNTIYF. The chain couples TRBV5-1 to TRBJ1-3; D uncertain. This CDR3 is 15 amino acids long. Germline CDR1 and CDR2: SGHRS and YFSETQ. Trimming left V 4 bases short and J 0 bases short, with 11 bases between.

The chain has TRBV28 and TRBJ2-7; 10 bases match TRBD2. The germline V gene has CDR1 MDHEN and CDR2 SYDVKM. The CDR3 has 14 amino acids. Trimming at V came to 6 bases and at J to 0 bases, leaving 2 bases not matched to a gene. The CDR3 region has the DNA TGTGCCAGCAGCACTAGCGGGATCTCCTACGAGCAGTACTTC. Its translation is CASSTSGISYEQYF. The full variable domain, its missing parts supplied by reference TRBV28 and TRBJ2-7, is DVKVTQSSRYLVKRTGEKVFLECVQDMDHENMFWYRQDPGLGLRLIYFSYDVKMKEKGDIPEGYSVSREKKERFSLILESASTNQTSMYLCASSTSGISYEQYFGPGTRLTVT.

The chain links TRBV6-5 to TRBJ1-2; D is possibly TRBD1 (6 bases). The CDR3 loop spans 14 amino acids. CDR1 is MNHEY, CDR2 SVGAGI, per germline. V lost 2 bases and J lost 3, with 10 bases in between. CDR3 DNA sequence: TGTGCCAGCAGTTACCGTACAGGGCACTATGGCTACACCTTC. It specifies CASSYRTGHYGYTF.

This clone was seen only a few times. This chain uses TRBV2 with TRBJ2-7, with D tentatively TRBD1 (6 bases). This CDR3 is 13 amino acids long. V dropped 9 bases and J dropped 0 bases, with 12 bases sitting between them. Germline V gene data show CDR1 as SNHLY and CDR2 as FYNNEI. This CDR3 reads CASERDNSYEQYF. The CDR3 nucleotides are TGTGCCAGTGAACGGGACAACTCCTACGAGCAGTACTTC.